One sample yielded the 25 T cell receptor beta chains listed below, sequenced in a study of OX40 agonist ivuxolimab in advanced cancers. TCRdb keeps only in-frame clones here, not all; method: immunoSEQ multiplex PCR. The sample yields 70,000 to 90,000 clones, around nine tenths seen once. The specimen was CD4+ or CD8+ T cells sorted from blood, collected in a trial of the OX40 agonist ivuxolimab. The receptors were gathered from an adult with an advanced solid tumor such as melanoma, head and neck, liver or kidney cancer.

In nucleotides, the CDR3 is TGCGCCAGTTCGGACGGAAAGAACACCGGGGAGCTGTTTTTT. Encoded protein: CASSDGKNTGELFF. The rearrangement links TRBV5-1 to TRBJ2-2; D is unresolved. Germline loops: CDR1 SGHRS, CDR2 YFSETQ. Deletions cut 8 bases from V and 1 base from J, with 12 bases between. The CDR3 is 14 amino acids.

CDR3 residues: CASSAASETQYF. The CDR3, as DNA: TGTGCCAGCAGTGCGGCCTCGGAGACCCAGTACTTC. This chain connects TRBV2 to TRBJ2-5; D is undetermined. CDR1 and CDR2 from the germline V gene are SNHLY and FYNNEI. The CDR3 has 12 amino acids. Trimming took 4 bases from V and 5 from J, leaving 8 bases between them.

The chain has TRBV7-6 and TRBJ2-5; no clear D. The CDR3 covers 14 residues. The V end was cut by 6 bases, the J end by 3 bases, with 14 bases between. Per the germline V gene, CDR1 is SGHVS and CDR2 is FNYEAQ. The CDR3: CASSSWNIEETQYF. In DNA form, the CDR3 reads TGTGCCAGCAGTAGTTGGAACATCGAAGAGACCCAGTACTTC.

In this sample, this clone turned up once. V is TRBV6-5 and J is TRBJ2-2, with 10 bases fitting TRBD1. The ends lost 6 bases at V and 5 bases at J; junction bases unmatched: 6. The CDR3 is 15 residues long. The germline gives CDR1 MNHEY, CDR2 SVGAGI. The CDR3 loop is CASSQTGGWTGELFF. CDR3 nucleotide sequence: TGTGCCAGCAGCCAGACAGGGGGCTGGACCGGGGAGCTGTTTTTT.

This clone was seen only once. This rearrangement joins TRBV4-1 to TRBJ2-5; D unclear. The germline gives CDR1 MGHRA, CDR2 YSYEKL. Trimming took 0 bases from V and 2 from J, leaving 16 bases between them. The CDR3 has 17 amino acids. This CDR3 reads CASSQDPPTRRQETQYF. The CDR3 DNA reads TGCGCCAGCAGCCAAGATCCGCCAACAAGAAGACAAGAGACCCAGTACTTC.

The V and J genes are TRBV7-8 and TRBJ2-2, with D unclear. Per the germline V gene, CDR1 is SGHVS and CDR2 is FQNEAQ. Deletions cut 5 bases from V and 4 bases from J, with 2 bases between. The CDR3 covers 11 residues. This CDR3 reads CASSITGELFF. In DNA form, the CDR3 reads TGTGCCAGCAGCATCACCGGGGAGCTGTTTTTT. Full variable domain (missing parts from reference TRBV7-8 and TRBJ2-2): GAGVSQSPRYKVAKRGQDVALRCDPISGHVSLFWYQQALGQGPEFLTYFQNEAQLDKSGLPSDRFFAERPEGSVSTLKIQRTQQEDSAVYLCASSITGELFFGEGSRLTVL.

The chain links TRBV19 to TRBJ1-5; tentatively, D is TRBD1 (5 bases). The V gene lost 5 bases and the J gene lost 0 bases, with 11 bases spanning the gap. Germline-derived CDR1 and CDR2 are LNHDA and SQIVND (reference sequence). CDR3 length: 15 amino acids. CDR3 protein: CASSPGPFSNQPQHF. The CDR3 region has the DNA TGTGCCAGTAGTCCAGGGCCCTTTAGCAATCAGCCCCAGCATTTT.

The rearrangement uses TRBV5-5 and TRBJ2-6; no clear D. In germline, CDR1 is SGHKS, CDR2 YYEKEE (reference sequence). The CDR3 runs to 16 residues. The V end lost 1 base, the J end lost 2 bases, and 10 bases lay between the germline ends. This CDR3 reads CASSLNTLAGANVLTF. DNA of the CDR3: TGTGCCAGCAGCTTGAATACCCTAGCTGGGGCCAACGTCCTGACTTTC.

This clone has more than one count but fewer than ten. The chain combines TRBV18 with TRBJ2-2; D is ambiguous. This CDR3 is 14 amino acids long. Deletions cut 2 bases from V and 0 bases from J, with 4 bases between. Germline assignment: CDR1 KGHSH and CDR2 LQKENI. CDR3 nucleotide sequence: TGTGCCAGCTCACCAGGTGCGAACACCGGGGAGCTGTTTTTT. This codes for CASSPGANTGELFF.

The chain employs TRBV11-2 and TRBJ2-5; no definite D call. Germline V gene sequence: CDR1 SGHAT, CDR2 FQNNGV. The CDR3 extends over 12 amino acids. Trimming removed 1 base at V and 7 bases at J, with 7 bases between. The CDR3 loop is CASSLGHATQYF. DNA of the CDR3: TGTGCCAGCAGCTTAGGTCATGCGACCCAGTACTTC.

V is TRBV6-5 and J is TRBJ2-3, with D tentatively TRBD1 or TRBD2 (5 bases each). V lost 5 bases to trimming and J lost 10 bases, with 16 bases between them. CDR1 MNHEY and CDR2 SVGAGI come from the germline V gene. The CDR3 loop spans 13 amino acids. CDR3 sequence reads: CASSPGTTSPQYF. DNA of the CDR3: TGTGCCAGCAGTCCCGGGACCACCTCGCCGCAGTATTTT.

The chain uses TRBV5-4 and TRBJ1-3; D is possibly TRBD1 (5 bases). This CDR3 has 15 residues. V was pared by 0 bases and J by 3 bases, with 10 bases between. Germline CDR1 SGHNT, CDR2 YYREEE (reference sequence). The CDR3 bases are TGTGCCAGCAGCTTGGCCCGCACAGGTGGAAACACCATATATTTT. Translated, it gives CASSLARTGGNTIYF.

J is TRBJ2-3 and V is TRBV5-8; 13 bases are a match to TRBD2. The CDR3 runs 16 residues. V shed 5 bases, J shed 5 bases, and the junction held 8 bases outside the gene matches. Germline values: CDR1 SGHTS, CDR2 YDEGEE. The CDR3 sequence: CASSPGLAGVGDTQYF. CDR3 DNA: TGTGCCAGCAGTCCCGGACTAGCGGGAGTGGGAGATACGCAGTATTTT.

J is TRBJ1-2 and V is TRBV7-9; TRBD1 is a possible D gene (6 bases). Trimming removed 6 bases from V and 2 bases from J, with 10 bases in between. The CDR3 runs to 13 residues. Germline V gene data show CDR1 as SEHNR and CDR2 as FQNEAQ (reference sequence). The CDR3 nucleotides read TGTGCCAGCAGGCGGACAGAAAACTATGGCTACACCTTC. This sequence encodes CASRRTENYGYTF.

J is TRBJ1-1 and V is TRBV5-4; D perhaps matches TRBD1 (5 bases). Trimming pared 1 base from V and 0 bases from J, leaving 10 bases between. Germline CDR1 and CDR2: SGHNT and YYREEE (reference sequence). The CDR3 totals 15 residues. CDR3 sequence reads: CASSLQGALNTEAFF. The CDR3 bases are TGTGCCAGCAGCTTGCAAGGGGCCCTGAACACTGAAGCTTTCTTT.

The chain has TRBV6-4 and TRBJ2-5; D may be TRBD1 (6 bases). The CDR3 spans 16 residues. Trimming removed 7 bases from V and 2 bases from J, with 20 bases in between. The germline V gene encodes CDR1 MRHNA and CDR2 SNTAGT. CDR3 sequence reads: CASTRQSRGQQETQYF. CDR3 bases: TGTGCCAGCACCCGACAGTCCAGGGGCCAACAAGAGACCCAGTACTTC.

The chain joins TRBV7-9 to TRBJ1-4, with 9 positions matching TRBD1. The germline V gene has CDR1 SEHNR and CDR2 FQNEAQ (reference sequence). V lost 3 bases, J lost 7 bases, and 3 bases stayed unmatched. This CDR3 has 14 amino acids. CDR3 bases: TGTGCCAGCAGCTTCCAGGGACAGGGTGAAAAACTGTTTTTT. Protein: CASSFQGQGEKLFF.

The V and J genes are TRBV10-3 and TRBJ1-3, with D tentatively TRBD1 (6 bases). The CDR3 spans 17 residues. Germline CDR1 is ENHRY and CDR2 is SYGVKD. V was pared by 2 bases and J by 0 bases, with 14 bases between. CDR3 in amino acids: CAISERQDTSSGNTIYF. DNA for the CDR3: TGTGCCATCAGTGAGAGACAGGACACCTCCTCTGGAAACACCATATATTTT.

In DNA form, the CDR3 reads TGTGCCAGTAGTAATGGGCAGGGGGCAGGTCAGCCCCAGCATTTT. Its protein product is CASSNGQGAGQPQHF. This chain links TRBV19 with TRBJ1-5; 8 bases agree with TRBD1. V shed 4 bases, J shed 6 bases, and the junction held 8 bases outside the gene matches. CDR3 length: 15 residues. Per germline, CDR1 LNHDA and CDR2 SQIVND (reference sequence). The variable domain in full, completed from reference TRBV19 and TRBJ1-5, reads DGGITQSPKYLFRKEGQNVTLSCEQNLNHDAMYWYRQDPGQGLRLIYYSQIVNDFQKGDIAEGYSVSREKKESFPLTVTSAQKNPTAFYLCASSNGQGAGQPQHFGDGTRLSIL.

This chain uses TRBV10-3 with TRBJ1-2; 11 bases map to TRBD1. CDR3 length: 15 residues. Trimming removed 2 bases from V and 5 bases from J; junction bases left unmatched: 4. The germline gives CDR1 ENHRY, CDR2 SYGVKD. CDR3: CAISERTGGKYGYTF. The CDR3 region has the DNA TGTGCCATCAGTGAGCGGACAGGGGGCAAGTATGGCTACACCTTC.

The chain uses TRBV6-6 and TRBJ1-3; 11 nucleotides align to TRBD1. This CDR3 comprises 14 residues. V trimming: 8 bases; J trimming: 9 bases; junction bases outside the gene matches: 9. CDR1 is MNHNY, CDR2 SVGAGI, per germline (reference sequence). This CDR3 reads CASGIRDRGSTIYF. The CDR3 bases are TGTGCCAGCGGAATCCGGGACAGGGGGTCCACCATATATTTT.

The CDR3 DNA reads as TGCGCCAGCAGCCAAGGGGTGGGGGAATCGGAGACCCAGTACTTC. It yields the protein CASSQGVGESETQYF. The chain employs TRBV4-1 and TRBJ2-5, with D perhaps matching TRBD1 or TRBD2 (5 bases each). This CDR3 comprises 15 residues. Per the germline V gene, CDR1 is MGHRA and CDR2 is YSYEKL. The V end was cut by 1 base, the J end by 5 bases, with 14 bases between.

The rearrangement joins TRBV13 to TRBJ1-6, with D perhaps matching TRBD1 (5 bases). Germline V gives CDR1 PRHDT, CDR2 FYEKMQ (reference sequence). The CDR3 consists of 15 residues. The V end was cut by 0 bases, the J end by 6 bases, with 9 bases between. The CDR3 is CASSLGAGTNSPLHF. As DNA, the CDR3 is TGTGCCAGCAGCTTAGGGGCAGGGACTAATTCACCCCTCCACTTT. Full variable domain (outside the CDR3, taken from reference TRBV13 and TRBJ1-6): AAGVIQSPRHLIKEKRETATLKCYPIPRHDTVYWYQQGPGQDPQFLISFYEKMQSDKGSIPDRFSAQQFSDYHSELNMSSLELGDSALYFCASSLGAGTNSPLHFGNGTRLTVT.

The rearrangement joins TRBV9 to TRBJ2-2, with D possibly being TRBD1 (5 bases). Germline V gene sequence: CDR1 SGDLS, CDR2 YYNGEE. Trimming cost V 2 bases and J 7 bases, with 9 bases left between them. The CDR3 is made up of 13 amino acids. The DNA of the CDR3 is TGTGCCAGCAGCGTCCAGGGTATCGGGGAGCTGTTTTTT. Its translation: CASSVQGIGELFF.

This clone was picked up a small number of times. The chain has TRBV30 and TRBJ1-1; D gene ambiguous. From germline, CDR1 is GTSNPN and CDR2 SVGIG (reference sequence). V was cut by 0 bases and J by 1 base, with 6 bases left in between. The CDR3 is made up of 13 amino acids. CDR3 sequence (DNA): TGTGCCTGGAGTGTATTGGGGAACACTGAAGCTTTCTTT. It yields the protein CAWSVLGNTEAFF.